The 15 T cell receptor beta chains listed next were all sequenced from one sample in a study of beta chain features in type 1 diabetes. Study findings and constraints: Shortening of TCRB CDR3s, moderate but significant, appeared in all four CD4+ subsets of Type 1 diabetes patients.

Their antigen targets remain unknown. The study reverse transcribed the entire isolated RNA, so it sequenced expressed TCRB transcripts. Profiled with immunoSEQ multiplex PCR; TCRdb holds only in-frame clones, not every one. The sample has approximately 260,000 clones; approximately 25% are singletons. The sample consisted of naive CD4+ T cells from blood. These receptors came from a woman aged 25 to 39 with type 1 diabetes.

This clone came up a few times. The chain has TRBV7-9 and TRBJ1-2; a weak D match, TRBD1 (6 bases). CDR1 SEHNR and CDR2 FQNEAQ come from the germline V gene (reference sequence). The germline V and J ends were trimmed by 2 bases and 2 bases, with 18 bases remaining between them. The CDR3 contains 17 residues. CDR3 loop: CASSLWKAGARNYGYTF. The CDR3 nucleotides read TGTGCCAGCAGCTTATGGAAGGCAGGGGCGCGGAACTATGGCTACACCTTC.

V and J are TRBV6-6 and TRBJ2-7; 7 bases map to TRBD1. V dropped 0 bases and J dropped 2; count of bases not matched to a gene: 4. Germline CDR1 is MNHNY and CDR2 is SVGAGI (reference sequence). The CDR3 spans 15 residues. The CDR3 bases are TGTGCCAGCAGTTACTCGCGGACAGGTACCTACGAGCAGTACTTC. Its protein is CASSYSRTGTYEQYF.

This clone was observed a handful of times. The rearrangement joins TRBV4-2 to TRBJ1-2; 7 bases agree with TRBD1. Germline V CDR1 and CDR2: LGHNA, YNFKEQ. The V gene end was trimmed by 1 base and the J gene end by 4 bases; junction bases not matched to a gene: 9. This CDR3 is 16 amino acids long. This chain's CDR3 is CASSQAHDREGYGYTF. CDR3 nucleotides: TGTGCCAGCAGCCAAGCCCACGACAGGGAAGGCTATGGCTACACCTTC.

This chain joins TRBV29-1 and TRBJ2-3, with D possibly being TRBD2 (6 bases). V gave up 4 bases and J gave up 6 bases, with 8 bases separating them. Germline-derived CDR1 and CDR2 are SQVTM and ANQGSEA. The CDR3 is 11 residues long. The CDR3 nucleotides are TGCAGCGTTGTACGGGGGGATACGCAGTATTTT. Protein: CSVVRGDTQYF.

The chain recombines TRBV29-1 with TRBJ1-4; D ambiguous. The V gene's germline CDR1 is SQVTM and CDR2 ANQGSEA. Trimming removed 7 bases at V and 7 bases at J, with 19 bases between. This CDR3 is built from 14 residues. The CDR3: CSAGGFGEAEKLFF. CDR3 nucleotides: TGCAGCGCTGGAGGATTCGGGGAGGCTGAAAAACTGTTTTTT.

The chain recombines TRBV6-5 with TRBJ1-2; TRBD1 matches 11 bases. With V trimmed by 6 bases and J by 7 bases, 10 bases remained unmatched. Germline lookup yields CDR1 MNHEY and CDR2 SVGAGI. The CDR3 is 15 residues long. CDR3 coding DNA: TGTGCCAGCAGCAGAGGGACAGGGGGTCGGGGTGGCTACACCTTC. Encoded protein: CASSRGTGGRGGYTF.

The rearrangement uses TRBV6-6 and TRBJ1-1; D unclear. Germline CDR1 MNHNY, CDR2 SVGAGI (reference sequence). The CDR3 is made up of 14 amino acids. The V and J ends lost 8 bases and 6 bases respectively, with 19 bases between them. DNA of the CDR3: TGTGCCAGCGCTTACATTGCTAGCGGCGCTGAAGCTTTCTTT. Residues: CASAYIASGAEAFF.

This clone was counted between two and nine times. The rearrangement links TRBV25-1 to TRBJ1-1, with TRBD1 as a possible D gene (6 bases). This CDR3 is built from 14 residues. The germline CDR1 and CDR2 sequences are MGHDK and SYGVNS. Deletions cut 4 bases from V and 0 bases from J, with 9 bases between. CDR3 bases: TGTGCCAGCAGTGTGGGACACTTGAACACTGAAGCTTTCTTT. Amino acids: CASSVGHLNTEAFF.

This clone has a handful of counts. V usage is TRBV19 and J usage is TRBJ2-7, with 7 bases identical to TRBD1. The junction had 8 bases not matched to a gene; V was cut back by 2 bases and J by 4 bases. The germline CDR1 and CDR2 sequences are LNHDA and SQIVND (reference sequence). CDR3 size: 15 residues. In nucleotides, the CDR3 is TGTGCCAGTAGTATAAGTCCGGGACAGACGTACGAGCAGTACTTC. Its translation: CASSISPGQTYEQYF.

The CDR3 sequence is CSVAETGAVGDTQYF. Written as DNA, the CDR3 is TGCAGCGTTGCAGAGACTGGGGCAGTGGGGGATACGCAGTATTTT. The J gene is TRBJ2-3, the V gene TRBV29-1, with a weak D call TRBD1 (5 bases). V gave up 4 bases and J gave up 6 bases, with 20 bases separating them. The CDR3 loop spans 15 amino acids. Germline CDR1 reads SQVTM; CDR2 reads ANQGSEA.

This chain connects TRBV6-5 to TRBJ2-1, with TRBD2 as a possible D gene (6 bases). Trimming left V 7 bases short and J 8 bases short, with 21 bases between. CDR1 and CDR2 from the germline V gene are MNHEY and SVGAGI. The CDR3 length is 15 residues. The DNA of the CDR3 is TGTGCCAGCAAAATGGGGGGAACCGGAGGGGATGAGCAGTTCTTC. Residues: CASKMGGTGGDEQFF.

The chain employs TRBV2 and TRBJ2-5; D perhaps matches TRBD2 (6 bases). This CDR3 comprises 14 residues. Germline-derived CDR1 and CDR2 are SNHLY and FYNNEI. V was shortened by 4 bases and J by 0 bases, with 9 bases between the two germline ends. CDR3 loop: CASSGRDYQETQYF. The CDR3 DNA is TGTGCCAGCAGTGGTCGGGACTACCAAGAGACCCAGTACTTC.

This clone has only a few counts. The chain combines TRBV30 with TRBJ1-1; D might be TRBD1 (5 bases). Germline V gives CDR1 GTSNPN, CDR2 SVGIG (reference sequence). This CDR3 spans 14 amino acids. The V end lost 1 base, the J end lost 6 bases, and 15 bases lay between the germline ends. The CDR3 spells CAWSGSSGYSEAFF. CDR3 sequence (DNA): TGTGCCTGGAGTGGGAGTTCAGGGTATTCTGAAGCTTTCTTT.

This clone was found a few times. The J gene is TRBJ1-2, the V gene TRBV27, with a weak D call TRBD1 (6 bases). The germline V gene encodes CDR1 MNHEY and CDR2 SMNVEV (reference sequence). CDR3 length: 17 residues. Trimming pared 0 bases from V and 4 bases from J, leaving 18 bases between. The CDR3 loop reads CASSLSWGRGRSYGYTF. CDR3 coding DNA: TGTGCCAGCAGTTTATCGTGGGGGCGGGGGAGGTCCTATGGCTACACCTTC.

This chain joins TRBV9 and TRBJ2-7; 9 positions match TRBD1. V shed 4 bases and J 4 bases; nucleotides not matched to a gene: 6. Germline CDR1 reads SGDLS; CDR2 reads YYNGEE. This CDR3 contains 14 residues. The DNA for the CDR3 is TGTGCCAGCAGCTTCGGACAGGGGAGGTACGAGCAGTACTTC. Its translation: CASSFGQGRYEQYF.